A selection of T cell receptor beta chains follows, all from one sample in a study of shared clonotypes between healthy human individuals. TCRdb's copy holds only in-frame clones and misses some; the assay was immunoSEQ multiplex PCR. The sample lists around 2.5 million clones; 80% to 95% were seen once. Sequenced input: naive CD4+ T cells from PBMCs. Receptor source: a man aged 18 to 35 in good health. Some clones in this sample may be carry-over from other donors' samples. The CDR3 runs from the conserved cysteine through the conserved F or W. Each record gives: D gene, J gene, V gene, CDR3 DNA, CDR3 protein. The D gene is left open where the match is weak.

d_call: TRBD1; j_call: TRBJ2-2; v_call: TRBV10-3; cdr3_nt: TGTGCCATCACGGCAGGGGGCGGGCGGTGGGAGCTGTTTTTT; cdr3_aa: CAITAGGGRWELFF
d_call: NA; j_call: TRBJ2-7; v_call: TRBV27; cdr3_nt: TGTGCCAGCAGTCTAGGAGGGAGGCGGTCTTACGAGCAGTACTTC; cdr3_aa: CASSLGGRRSYEQYF
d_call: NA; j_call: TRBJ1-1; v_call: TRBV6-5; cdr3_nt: TGTGCCAGCAATCGAGGGAATGAAGCTTTCTTT; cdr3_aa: CASNRGNEAFF
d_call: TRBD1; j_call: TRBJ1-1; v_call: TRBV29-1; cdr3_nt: TGCAGCGCCCACCGACAGGGGATGGACACTGAAGCTTTCTTT; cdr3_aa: CSAHRQGMDTEAFF
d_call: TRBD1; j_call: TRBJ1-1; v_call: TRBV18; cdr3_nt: TGTGCCAGCTCAATCCGGACAGGGGACACTGAAGCTTTCTTT; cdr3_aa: CASSIRTGDTEAFF
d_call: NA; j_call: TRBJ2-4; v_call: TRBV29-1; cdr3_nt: TGCAGCGTTGAAGCGCAGAGGGACATTCAGTACTTC; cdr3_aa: CSVEAQRDIQYF
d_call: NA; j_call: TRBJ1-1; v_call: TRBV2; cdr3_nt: TGTGCCGCTATGAGGGGTGCCACTGAAGCTTTCTTT; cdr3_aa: CAAMRGATEAFF
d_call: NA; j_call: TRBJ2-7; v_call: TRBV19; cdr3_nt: TGTGCCAGTAGTATCCGGGACGGTACCTACGAGCAGTACTTC; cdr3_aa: CASSIRDGTYEQYF
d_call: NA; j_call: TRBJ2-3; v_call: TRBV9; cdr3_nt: TGTGCCAGCAGCGTGGGGGATACGCAGTATTTT; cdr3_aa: CASSVGDTQYF
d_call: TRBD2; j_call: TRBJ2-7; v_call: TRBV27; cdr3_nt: TGTGCCAGCAGTCTTCGTCGCACCGGGACTAGCGCCTACGAGCAGTACTTC; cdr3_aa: CASSLRRTGTSAYEQYF
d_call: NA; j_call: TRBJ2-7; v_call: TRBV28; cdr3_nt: TGTGCCAGCAACCTATCAGGGGCCCCCCGCTCCTACGAGCAGTACTTC; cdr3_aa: CASNLSGAPRSYEQYF
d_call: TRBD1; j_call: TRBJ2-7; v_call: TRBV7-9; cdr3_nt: TGTGCCAGCAGCTTAATTGTCCGGACAGGGAGAAACGAGCAGTACTTC; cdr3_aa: CASSLIVRTGRNEQYF
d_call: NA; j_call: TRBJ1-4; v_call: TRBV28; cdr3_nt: TGTGCCAGCAGTTTAAATAGGCAGGGAGGCGAAAAACTGTTTTTT; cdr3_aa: CASSLNRQGGEKLFF